This T cell receptor (beta chain) was observed in a study of cytomegalovirus exposure and HLA in healthy donors. Study-wide results and limits: The authors listed 150 to 200 TCR beta chains as cytomegalovirus-associated.

This CDR3 region has 15 residues. CDR1 is MGHRA and CDR2 is YSYEKL in the germline V gene. Trimming took off 2 bases at V and 5 bases at J, with 15 bases between the two ends. 60 Vbeta and 13 Jbeta primers were used in PCR. TCRdb's table, derived via immunoSEQ multiplex PCR, lists solely in-frame clones and lacks some. The sample lists about 120,000 clones; 60% to 85% were seen once. In this sample, this clone turned up a few times. Its antigen is unknown. The TCR originated in a female donor in good health and CMV-seronegative. The specimen was PBMCs. The rearrangement links TRBV4-1 to TRBJ2-5, with D unclear. CDR3 nucleotides: TGCGCCAGCAGCCAATCGCACAGCCCGGCGGAGACCCAGTACTTC. Residues: CASSQSHSPAETQYF.